The rows below give T cell receptor beta chains drawn from one sample of a study of cytomegalovirus exposure and HLA in healthy donors. The data were produced by immunoSEQ multiplex PCR, yet TCRdb's version contains in-frame clones alone and is incomplete. The sample comprises approximately 100,000 clones, around 10% of which are singletons, and 5.1% rests with the top ten. Sample: PBMCs. Receptors were obtained from a man between 50 and 59 years old in good health and CMV-seropositive. The CDR3 runs from the conserved cysteine through the conserved F or W. Fields, in order: D gene, V gene, J gene, CDR3 length, clone size, CDR3 protein, CDR3 DNA. A D gene is named only where the DNA matches it firmly. The listing skips clone size in some rows; elsewhere it reads once, few, many or a size class.

d_gene: TRBD1
v_gene: TRBV6-5
j_gene: TRBJ1-2
len: 15
abundance: few
CDR3aa: CASSPRQGAGYGYTF
CDR3nt: TGTGCCAGCAGCCCTCGACAGGGGGCTGGGTATGGCTACACCTTC

d_gene: TRBD2
v_gene: TRBV7-9
j_gene: TRBJ2-1
len: 17
abundance: many
CDR3aa: CASSLGASGRINNEQFF
CDR3nt: TGTGCCAGCAGCTTAGGGGCTAGCGGGAGGATCAACAATGAGCAGTTCTTC

d_gene: TRBD1
v_gene: TRBV27
j_gene: TRBJ1-2
len: 18
abundance: .
CDR3aa: CASGRDSLLFGANYGYTF
CDR3nt: TGTGCCAGCGGGCGGGACAGCCTTTTATTCGGGGCTAACTATGGCTACACCTTC

d_gene: .
v_gene: TRBV9
j_gene: TRBJ2-1
len: 14
abundance: .
CDR3aa: CASSVAGSTNEQFF
CDR3nt: TGTGCCAGCAGCGTAGCAGGAAGTACAAATGAGCAGTTCTTC

d_gene: .
v_gene: TRBV5-1
j_gene: TRBJ1-3
len: 17
abundance: .
CDR3aa: CASSLDGQRFSGNTIYF
CDR3nt: TGCGCCAGCAGCTTGGACGGACAGCGTTTCTCTGGAAACACCATATATTTT

d_gene: TRBD2
v_gene: TRBV18
j_gene: TRBJ2-1
len: 16
abundance: few
CDR3aa: CASSPPSGRGYNEQFF
CDR3nt: TGTGCCAGCTCACCACCTAGCGGGAGGGGTTACAATGAGCAGTTCTTC

d_gene: .
v_gene: TRBV7-9
j_gene: TRBJ1-5
len: 13
abundance: few
CDR3aa: CASSLESGQPQHF
CDR3nt: TGTGCCAGCAGCTTAGAGAGCGGTCAGCCCCAGCATTTT

d_gene: TRBD1
v_gene: TRBV7-9
j_gene: TRBJ2-7
len: 13
abundance: .
CDR3aa: CASTLTGSHEQYF
CDR3nt: TGTGCCAGCACCCTGACAGGGAGCCACGAGCAGTACTTC

d_gene: TRBD2
v_gene: TRBV11-2
j_gene: TRBJ2-7
len: 15
abundance: .
CDR3aa: CASSLELGGSYEQYF
CDR3nt: TGTGCCAGCAGCCTAGAACTCGGGGGGTCCTACGAGCAGTACTTC

d_gene: .
v_gene: TRBV2
j_gene: TRBJ1-5
len: 14
abundance: few
CDR3aa: CASSDSGLNQPQHF
CDR3nt: TGTGCCAGCAGTGATTCAGGACTCAATCAGCCCCAGCATTTT

d_gene: TRBD2
v_gene: TRBV27
j_gene: TRBJ2-7
len: 13
abundance: few
CDR3aa: CASSSGLADEQYF
CDR3nt: TGTGCCAGCAGTTCCGGACTAGCGGACGAGCAGTACTTC

d_gene: TRBD1
v_gene: TRBV7-9
j_gene: TRBJ2-1
len: 15
abundance: .
CDR3aa: CASNFGTGGGYEQFF
CDR3nt: TGTGCCAGCAACTTCGGGACAGGGGGCGGCTATGAGCAGTTCTTC

d_gene: .
v_gene: TRBV7-9
j_gene: TRBJ2-5
len: 14
abundance: many
CDR3aa: CASRVGATQETQYF
CDR3nt: TGTGCCAGCAGGGTGGGAGCGACCCAAGAGACCCAGTACTTC

d_gene: .
v_gene: TRBV30
j_gene: TRBJ1-4
len: 17
abundance: few
CDR3aa: CAWSRSGLPATNEKLFF
CDR3nt: TGTGCCTGGAGTAGATCGGGACTTCCCGCAACTAATGAAAAACTGTTTTTT

d_gene: .
v_gene: TRBV2
j_gene: TRBJ1-4
len: 14
abundance: few
CDR3aa: CASSRSGPREKLFF
CDR3nt: TGTGCCAGCAGTAGGTCAGGGCCTCGGGAAAAACTGTTTTTT